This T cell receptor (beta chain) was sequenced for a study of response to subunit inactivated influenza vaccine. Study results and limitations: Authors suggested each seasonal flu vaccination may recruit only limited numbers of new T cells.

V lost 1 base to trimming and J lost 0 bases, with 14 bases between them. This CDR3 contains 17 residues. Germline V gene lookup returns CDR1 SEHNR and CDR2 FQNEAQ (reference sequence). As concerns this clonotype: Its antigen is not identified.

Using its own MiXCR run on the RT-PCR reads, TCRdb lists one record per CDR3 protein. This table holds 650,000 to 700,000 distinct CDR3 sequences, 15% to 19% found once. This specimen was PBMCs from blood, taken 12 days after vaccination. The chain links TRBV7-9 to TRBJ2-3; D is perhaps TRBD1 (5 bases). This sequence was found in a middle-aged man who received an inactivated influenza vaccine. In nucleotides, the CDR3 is TGTGCCAGCAGCTTAGGCCAGGGAAGATCTAGCACAGATACGCAGTATTTT. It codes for CASSLGQGRSSTDTQYF. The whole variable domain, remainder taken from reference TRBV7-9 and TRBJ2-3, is DTGVSQNPRHKITKRGQNVTFRCDPISEHNRLYWYRQTLGQGPEFLTYFQNEAQLEKSRLLSDRFSAERPKGSFSTLEIQRTEQGDSAMYLCASSLGQGRSSTDTQYFGPGTRLTVL.